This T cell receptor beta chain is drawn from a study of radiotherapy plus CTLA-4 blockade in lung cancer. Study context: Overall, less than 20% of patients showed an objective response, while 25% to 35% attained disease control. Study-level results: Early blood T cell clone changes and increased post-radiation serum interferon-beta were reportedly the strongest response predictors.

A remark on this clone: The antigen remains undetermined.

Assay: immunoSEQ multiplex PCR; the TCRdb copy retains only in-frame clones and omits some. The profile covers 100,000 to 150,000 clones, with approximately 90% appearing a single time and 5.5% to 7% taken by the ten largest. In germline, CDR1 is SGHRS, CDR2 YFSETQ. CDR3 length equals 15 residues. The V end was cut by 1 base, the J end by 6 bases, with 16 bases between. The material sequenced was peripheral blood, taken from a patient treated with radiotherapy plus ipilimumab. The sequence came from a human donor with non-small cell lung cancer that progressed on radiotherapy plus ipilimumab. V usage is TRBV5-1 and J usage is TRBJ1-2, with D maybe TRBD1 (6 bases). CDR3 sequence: CASSLTTGKADGYTF. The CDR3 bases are TGCGCCAGCAGCTTGACGACAGGAAAAGCGGATGGCTACACCTTC.